This T cell receptor (beta chain) derives from a study of cytomegalovirus exposure and HLA in healthy donors. TCRdb keeps only in-frame clones here, not all; method: immunoSEQ multiplex PCR. The sample consists of some 170,000 clones, approximately 86% of them appearing once. Losses at the gene ends were 10 bases for V and 0 bases for J; bases not matched to a gene: 5. Germline CDR1 reads ENHRY; CDR2 reads SYGVKD. This CDR3 comprises 15 residues. The source is a man between 18 and 35 years old in good health and CMV-seropositive. The chain recombines TRBV10-3 with TRBJ2-6, with TRBD1 identical over 8 bases. Sequences were obtained from PBMCs. The CDR3 coding sequence is TGTGCCACAGGACAGGGAAGCTCTGGGGCCAACGTCCTGACTTTC. Translated: CATGQGSSGANVLTF.